This T cell receptor beta chain was retrieved from a study of blood T cell repertoires in COVID-19. Background on the study: COVID-19 samples collected from the United States, Italy and Spain covered acute and convalescent phases. Sample material is recorded as cDNA or gDNA derived from T cells, B-cell-depleted T cells, or PBMCs.

Per the authors' pipeline: Quantification of nucleated cells was approximated via reference gene primer amplification. The protocol was immunoSEQ multiplex PCR, while the TCRdb copy is restricted to in-frame clones and leaves out a portion. V and J calls plus clone size are reproduced from that table; the DNA served to infer D and trimming. The sample carries 90,000 to 100,000 clones, more than 65% recorded once. CDR3 size: 15 residues. J lost 8 bases, V lost 3 bases, and 9 bases had no gene match. Germline CDR1 and CDR2: SNHLY and FYNNEI. The chain joins TRBV2 to TRBJ1-4; 7 bases agree with TRBD1. This sequence originates from a man in his 60s with acute or convalescent COVID-19. What was sequenced was peripheral blood. The CDR3 region is CASSEHRGRQEKLFF. The CDR3 nucleotides read TGTGCCAGCAGTGAGCACAGGGGACGTCAGGAAAAACTGTTTTTT. The variable domain in full, completed from reference TRBV2 and TRBJ1-4, reads EPEVTQTPSHQVTQMGQEVILRCVPISNHLYFYWYRQILGQKVEFLVSFYNNEISEKSEIFDDQFSVERPDGSNFTLKIRSTKLEDSAMYFCASSEHRGRQEKLFFGSGTQLSVL.